These 22 T cell receptor beta chains were all obtained from the same sample, sequenced in a study of cytomegalovirus exposure and HLA in healthy donors. The PCR ran on 60 Vbeta and 13 Jbeta primers. Sequencing used immunoSEQ multiplex PCR; TCRdb keeps in-frame clones, though not all of them. This repertoire shows 130,000 or so clones, around two thirds found once; its top ten account for less than 3%. Sequencing used PBMCs. All receptors come from a woman aged 40 to 49 in good health and CMV-seronegative.

The rearrangement links TRBV4-3 to TRBJ2-7; 10 bases agree with TRBD2. The V gene's germline CDR1 is LGHNA and CDR2 YSLEER. The trim removed 0 bases at V and 3 bases at J, leaving 5 bases unmatched. CDR3 length equals 16 residues. CDR3 amino acids: CASSQDEASGSYEQYF. CDR3 sequence (DNA): TGCGCCAGCAGCCAAGATGAGGCTAGCGGGAGCTACGAGCAGTACTTC.

A word on this clone: At one boundary the junction diverges from the germline segment, which might be a read error. The chain employs TRBV19 and TRBJ1-2, with 8 bases aligning to TRBD1. Germline V gene sequence: CDR1 LNHDA, CDR2 SQIVND (reference sequence). The CDR3 is made up of 12 amino acids. The CDR3 here is CASTSDREKRAF. CDR3 DNA sequence: TGTGCCAGTACCTCGGACAGGGAAAAAAGGGCCTTC.

The CDR3 reads CASSLYGTGVQPQHF. The CDR3 region has the DNA TGTGCCAGCAGCTTGTACGGCACAGGGGTGCAGCCCCAGCATTTT. The genes are TRBV5-6 and TRBJ1-5, with 7 bases identical to TRBD1. The CDR3 has 15 amino acids. With V trimmed by 1 base and J by 7 bases, 8 bases remained unmatched. The V gene's germline CDR1 is SGHDT and CDR2 YYEEEE.

This clone has a single count. One end of the junction varies from germline; a read error may be responsible. The V call is TRBV10-1, the J call TRBJ2-1; 15 nucleotides line up with TRBD2. The CDR3 has 18 amino acids. Germline values: CDR1 WNHNN, CDR2 SYGVQD (reference sequence). The CDR3 protein is CASSEIGRGTSGGSLELF. In nucleotides, the CDR3 is TGCGCCAGCAGTGAGATCGGGAGAGGGACTAGCGGGGGGTCATTGGAGCTCTTC.

The chain links TRBV30 to TRBJ1-2, with TRBD1 as a possible D gene (6 bases). Germline CDR1 and CDR2: GTSNPN and SVGIG (reference sequence). V was clipped by 3 bases and J by 4 bases, with 21 bases between them. CDR3 length: 16 amino acids. Written as DNA, the CDR3 is TGTGCCTGGAGAGATCTCGGGACATTGAGGAGCTATGGCTACACCTTC. Translating gives CAWRDLGTLRSYGYTF.

This clone was seen more than once but under ten times. This chain links TRBV10-2 with TRBJ1-2, with D maybe TRBD1 (6 bases). V gave up 6 bases and J gave up 6 bases, with 11 bases separating them. Germline V gives CDR1 WSHSY, CDR2 SAAADI. There are 12 residues in the CDR3. CDR3 in DNA: TGCGCCAGCAGGGACAGTCGGGATGGCTACACCTTC. This translates into CASRDSRDGYTF.

CDR3 nucleotide sequence: TGTGCCAGCAGGGGGGACAGGGAACTCCGTAATTCACCCCTCCACTTT. Translation gives CASRGDRELRNSPLHF. V gene TRBV27 combines with J gene TRBJ1-6, with 9 bases that match TRBD1. The J segment lost 6 bases and the V segment lost 6 bases, leaving 9 bases of the junction unmatched. Germline values: CDR1 MNHEY, CDR2 SMNVEV (reference sequence). The CDR3 is made up of 16 amino acids.

The CDR3 loop is CASSSRDRVNYGYTF. The CDR3, as DNA: TGTGCCAGCAGTTCTCGGGACAGAGTTAACTATGGCTACACCTTC. The V call is TRBV27, the J call TRBJ1-2, with 7 bases that match TRBD1. The V gene end was trimmed by 4 bases and the J gene end by 1 base; junction bases not matched to a gene: 6. This CDR3 has 15 residues. Germline CDR1 MNHEY, CDR2 SMNVEV (reference sequence).

This clone was counted between two and nine times. J is TRBJ1-6 and V is TRBV4-3, with D tentatively TRBD1 (5 bases). Trimming pared 0 bases from V and 4 bases from J, leaving 13 bases between. This CDR3 has 17 amino acids. The germline CDR1 and CDR2 sequences are LGHNA and YSLEER. The DNA for the CDR3 is TGCGCCAGCAGCCAAGATAGAAGGGGCGGATATAATTCACCCCTCCACTTT. Protein sequence: CASSQDRRGGYNSPLHF.

This clone was seen a few times. This chain uses TRBV5-1 with TRBJ2-5, with D uncertain. The ends were cut back, 4 bases at V and 6 bases at J, with 16 bases in the middle. CDR1 is SGHRS and CDR2 is YFSETQ in the germline V gene. The CDR3 totals 14 residues. The CDR3 DNA reads TGCGCCAGCAGCGTACCACTTAGGAGTCAGACCCAGTACTTC. This translates into CASSVPLRSQTQYF.

This clone was found a few times. This chain links TRBV9 with TRBJ2-2, with a weak D call TRBD1 (5 bases). The CDR3 contains 16 residues. Germline lookup yields CDR1 SGDLS and CDR2 YYNGEE. Trimming cost V 4 bases and J 6 bases, with 19 bases left between them. The CDR3 spells CASSLNPDSRAGELFF. The CDR3 DNA reads as TGTGCCAGCAGCTTGAACCCCGACAGCAGGGCCGGGGAGCTGTTTTTT.

This chain joins TRBV7-2 and TRBJ1-6; D uncertain. The CDR3 sequence is 13 residues long. The germline gives CDR1 SGHTA, CDR2 FQGNSA. Trimming cost V 9 bases and J 3 bases, with 9 bases left between them. In DNA form, the CDR3 reads TGTGCCAGTTTATCAGTCTATAATTCACCCCTCCACTTT. Translation: CASLSVYNSPLHF.

CDR3 sequence: CASSPTTGTAIYEQYF. DNA of the CDR3: TGTGCCAGCTCACCCACGACCGGGACAGCTATTTACGAGCAGTACTTC. The chain carries TRBV18 and TRBJ2-7, with 7 bases that match TRBD1. V shed 3 bases, J shed 4 bases, and the junction held 12 bases outside the gene matches. The V gene's germline CDR1 is KGHSH and CDR2 LQKENI. The CDR3 contains 16 residues.

CDR3 amino acids: CATQRDRANTGELFF. CDR3 DNA: TGTGCCACCCAGAGGGACAGGGCGAACACCGGGGAGCTGTTTTTT. The chain couples TRBV15 to TRBJ2-2; 9 nucleotides match TRBD1. This CDR3 region has 15 residues. Trimming took 8 bases from V and 0 from J; bases not matched to a gene: 4. Per the germline V gene, CDR1 is LNHNV and CDR2 is YYDKDF (reference sequence).

This clone was seen only once. This chain links TRBV29-1 with TRBJ2-5, with D possibly matching TRBD2 (6 bases). In germline, CDR1 is SQVTM, CDR2 ANQGSEA. Between the trimmed V and J ends, which lost 7 bases and 1 base, there was a span of 10 bases. The CDR3 sequence is 12 residues long. The CDR3 loop reads CSAAGSQETQYF. CDR3 DNA sequence: TGCAGCGCCGCGGGGTCCCAAGAGACCCAGTACTTC.

This sequence joins TRBV18 and TRBJ2-6, with unresolved D. CDR3 length equals 15 residues. V lost 2 bases to trimming and J lost 2 bases, with 7 bases between them. CDR1 is KGHSH, CDR2 LQKENI, per germline. CDR3 nucleotide sequence: TGTGCCAGCTCACCAGGCGGCCCTGGGGCCAACGTCCTGACTTTC. This gives the protein CASSPGGPGANVLTF.

V and J are TRBV6-5 and TRBJ2-5, with 8 positions matching TRBD1. J was trimmed by 5 bases and V by 6 bases; bases with no gene match: 11. There are 15 residues in the CDR3. Per the germline V gene, CDR1 is MNHEY and CDR2 is SVGAGI. The CDR3 here is CASRRDRGLTETQYF. Here the CDR3 DNA reads TGTGCCAGCAGACGCGACAGGGGCCTGACGGAGACCCAGTACTTC.

This chain joins TRBV5-1 and TRBJ1-1, with a possible D match to TRBD1 (5 bases). From germline, CDR1 is SGHRS and CDR2 YFSETQ. The V and J ends lost 5 bases and 8 bases respectively, with 16 bases between them. This CDR3 has 13 amino acids. The CDR3 DNA follows: TGCGCCAGCAGTGCACAGGCCCGCCAGGAAGCTTTCTTT. Protein product: CASSAQARQEAFF.

This sequence joins TRBV4-2 and TRBJ1-2, with no clear D. V lost 0 bases and J lost 3, with 11 bases in between. Germline loops: CDR1 LGHNA, CDR2 YNFKEQ. CDR3 length: 15 amino acids. CDR3 nucleotide sequence: TGTGCCAGCAGCCAAGAAGTAACTTCCTACTATGGCTACACCTTC. It translates to CASSQEVTSYYGYTF.

The chain links TRBV7-9 to TRBJ1-2, with D perhaps matching TRBD1 (6 bases). The CDR3 covers 12 residues. Germline loops: CDR1 SEHNR, CDR2 FQNEAQ (reference sequence). V lost 6 bases to trimming and J lost 7 bases, with 12 bases between them. CDR3 amino acids: CASSSTGSGYTF. CDR3 bases: TGTGCCAGCAGTTCTACAGGGTCTGGCTACACCTTC.

J is TRBJ1-6 and V is TRBV7-9; a possible D gene is TRBD1 (5 bases). Germline V gene sequence: CDR1 SEHNR, CDR2 FQNEAQ (reference sequence). The CDR3 extends over 15 amino acids. Trimming removed 4 bases at V and 10 bases at J, with 17 bases between. The CDR3 here is CASSSHGEGWSPLHF. In nucleotides, the CDR3 is TGTGCCAGCAGCTCCCATGGGGAGGGGTGGTCACCCCTCCACTTT. Variable domain in full (rest from reference TRBV7-9 and TRBJ1-6): DTGVSQNPRHKITKRGQNVTFRCDPISEHNRLYWYRQTLGQGPEFLTYFQNEAQLEKSRLLSDRFSAERPKGSFSTLEIQRTEQGDSAMYLCASSSHGEGWSPLHFGNGTRLTVT.

The gene calls are TRBV9 and TRBJ2-1, with TRBD1 matching over 7 bases. Trimming at V came to 4 bases and at J to 7 bases, leaving 11 bases not matched to a gene. Germline V gives CDR1 SGDLS, CDR2 YYNGEE. The CDR3 sequence is 15 residues long. CDR3 sequence: CASSTSTGWGNEQFF. CDR3 in DNA: TGTGCCAGCAGCACCTCGACAGGGTGGGGAAATGAGCAGTTCTTC. Based on the CDR3 plus reference TRBV9 and TRBJ2-1, the full variable domain is DSGVTQTPKHLITATGQRVTLRCSPRSGDLSVYWYQQSLDQGLQFLIQYYNGEERAKGNILERFSAQQFPDLHSELNLSSLELGDSALYFCASSTSTGWGNEQFFGPGTRLTVL.